A selection of T cell receptor beta chains follows, all from one sample in a study of blood T cell repertoires in COVID-19. Only in-frame clones appear in the TCRdb table, and some are missing; sequencing was by immunoSEQ multiplex PCR. The sample shows 60,000 to 70,000 clones, about 80% of them seen only once. The sequenced sample consisted of peripheral blood. These receptor sequences come from a woman older than 75 with acute or convalescent COVID-19. Each CDR3 is given with its conserved first and last residue. Fields, in order: V gene, CDR3 length, clone size, D gene, J gene, CDR3 DNA, CDR3 protein. D genes are given only for firm matches. A clone size is listed for some rows: how often the clone was seen (once, few, many), or a class if it is expanded.

V: TRBV6-5
length: 16
size: NA
D: TRBD1
J: TRBJ1-2
DNA: TGTGCCAGCAGTCACTATTTGGGGACAGCTAACTATGGCTACACCTTC
CDR3: CASSHYLGTANYGYTF

V: TRBV5-6
length: 14
size: NA
D: TRBD2
J: TRBJ2-7
DNA: TGTGCCAGCAGCCGGACTAGCGGGATTTACGAGCAGTACTTC
CDR3: CASSRTSGIYEQYF

V: TRBV9
length: 14
size: NA
D: NA
J: TRBJ2-1
DNA: TGTGCCAGCAGCGTAGTGCCCGGGGAATGGGAGCAGTTCTTC
CDR3: CASSVVPGEWEQFF

V: TRBV2
length: 17
size: NA
D: NA
J: TRBJ2-2
DNA: TGTGCCAGCAGTGAACGCGGAGCAGGGCTGGGGACCGGGGAGCTGTTTTTT
CDR3: CASSERGAGLGTGELFF

V: TRBV6-5
length: 14
size: once
D: NA
J: TRBJ1-5
DNA: TGTGCCAGCACCCCGGGAGCTAGCAATCAGCCCCAGCATTTT
CDR3: CASTPGASNQPQHF

V: TRBV30
length: 19
size: NA
D: TRBD2
J: TRBJ2-2
DNA: TGTGCCTGGGGGGGAGGGGCCCCGGTCGGAGCTCTCTTCACCGGGGAGCTGTTTTTT
CDR3: CAWGGGAPVGALFTGELFF

V: TRBV5-6
length: 12
size: NA
D: NA
J: TRBJ2-1
DNA: TGTGCCAGCAGCCCCCGTCGGAATGAGCAGTTCTTC
CDR3: CASSPRRNEQFF

V: TRBV28
length: 15
size: few
D: NA
J: TRBJ1-5
DNA: TGTGCCAGCAGTCCCATGGGGCAGGCCAATCAGCCCCAGCATTTT
CDR3: CASSPMGQANQPQHF

V: TRBV7-3
length: 15
size: NA
D: TRBD1
J: TRBJ2-7
DNA: TGTGCCAGCAGCTACACAGGATCAGGGGGCTACGAGCAGTACTTC
CDR3: CASSYTGSGGYEQYF

V: TRBV20-1
length: 16
size: NA
D: TRBD2
J: TRBJ2-7
DNA: TGCAGTGCTAGTACGGCTAGCGGGAGGGCCGTCTACGAGCAGTACTTC
CDR3: CSASTASGRAVYEQYF

V: TRBV18
length: 14
size: NA
D: TRBD2
J: TRBJ2-7
DNA: TGTGCCAGCTCACCAGCTAGCGGGAGTTACGAGCAGTACTTC
CDR3: CASSPASGSYEQYF

V: TRBV7-2
length: 17
size: NA
D: NA
J: TRBJ2-6
DNA: TGTGCCAGCAGCTTAGTTCCTTGGGCATCTGGGGCCAACGTCCTGACTTTC
CDR3: CASSLVPWASGANVLTF

V: TRBV9
length: 13
size: NA
D: NA
J: TRBJ2-1
DNA: TGTGCCAGCACCGGGAATTCCTACAATGAGCAGTTCTTC
CDR3: CASTGNSYNEQFF

V: TRBV6-2/TRBV6-3
length: 13
size: few
D: NA
J: TRBJ2-2
DNA: TGTGCCAGCAGTCCCGGGCGGGGCGGGGAGCTGTTTTTT
CDR3: CASSPGRGGELFF

V: TRBV9
length: 13
size: few
D: TRBD1
J: TRBJ2-5
DNA: TGTGCCAGCAGTGAGACAGGGGTGTGGACCCAGTACTTC
CDR3: CASSETGVWTQYF

V: TRBV7-2
length: 13
size: once
D: NA
J: TRBJ2-7
DNA: TGTGCCAGCAGCCCTTTGGGAGGATACGAGCAGTACTTC
CDR3: CASSPLGGYEQYF

V: TRBV7-9
length: 15
size: NA
D: NA
J: TRBJ1-1
DNA: TGTGCCAGCACCCAAAACCGCCAGGGGAACACTGAAGCTTTCTTT
CDR3: CASTQNRQGNTEAFF

V: TRBV10-3
length: 15
size: NA
D: TRBD2
J: TRBJ2-3
DNA: TGTGCCATCAGTGAGAAAAGCGGGACCGCAGATACGCAGTATTTT
CDR3: CAISEKSGTADTQYF

V: TRBV7-9
length: 17
size: few
D: TRBD2
J: TRBJ2-7
DNA: TGTGCCAGCAGCCTCGGGATAGCGGGAGAGATAAACTACGAGCAGTACTTC
CDR3: CASSLGIAGEINYEQYF

V: TRBV12-3/TRBV12-4
length: 13
size: few
D: TRBD1
J: TRBJ2-7
DNA: TGTGCCAGCAGCCGCAACAGGGGCTACGAGCAGTACTTC
CDR3: CASSRNRGYEQYF

V: TRBV28
length: 17
size: NA
D: NA
J: TRBJ1-2
DNA: TGTGCCAGCAGCTCTCCTCTCACAGGGCACTTCGACTATGGCTACACCTTC
CDR3: CASSSPLTGHFDYGYTF

V: TRBV7-8
length: 15
size: NA
D: NA
J: TRBJ1-1
DNA: TGTGCCAGCAGCTTAGTGGTGGGGGCGAACACTGAAGCTTTCTTT
CDR3: CASSLVVGANTEAFF

V: TRBV9
length: 15
size: NA
D: NA
J: TRBJ2-7
DNA: TGTGCCAGCAGCCTCGGGACATTGAGCTCCTACGAGCAGTACTTC
CDR3: CASSLGTLSSYEQYF

V: TRBV20-1
length: 11
size: NA
D: NA
J: TRBJ2-5
DNA: TGCAGTGCTAGGTCCTCCGAGACCCAGTACTTC
CDR3: CSARSSETQYF